A single T cell receptor (beta chain) is shown here with its context. Clones were read by immunoSEQ multiplex PCR, and TCRdb kept only the in-frame ones, dropping some. The data show about 210,000 clones, with 83% seen just once and around 2.3% held by the top ten. The source of the sample is a study of blood T cell repertoires in COVID-19. For the study at large: There were acute and convalescent COVID-19 samples, and they came from the United States, Italy and Spain. T cells, B-cell-depleted T cells, or PBMCs provided the cDNA or gDNA that served as material.

The CDR3 extends over 16 amino acids. Germline V gives CDR1 LGHNA, CDR2 YNFKEQ. The germline V and J ends were trimmed by 0 bases and 3 bases, with 11 bases remaining between them. This sequence was found in a woman between 40 and 50 years old with active or convalescent COVID-19. The rearrangement links TRBV4-2 to TRBJ2-2; D might be TRBD1 (5 bases). The sequencing input was peripheral blood. CDR3 region: CASSQERARDTGELFF. The CDR3 DNA reads TGTGCCAGCAGCCAAGAACGTGCCAGGGACACCGGGGAGCTGTTTTTT.